The rows below give T cell receptor beta chains drawn from one sample of a study of blood T cell repertoires in COVID-19. Profiled with immunoSEQ multiplex PCR; TCRdb holds only in-frame clones, not every one. This table holds a few hundred thousand clones, about 87% found once. The sequencing sample was made of peripheral blood. The receptors were sampled from a man in his sixties who had recovered from COVID-19. Each CDR3 is given with its conserved first and last residue. A D gene is named only where the DNA matches it firmly. Some rows have no size entry. The others give once, few or many, or a class for an expanded clone.

>TRBV7-3|15|-|TRBJ2-1|-
CASSLTSNSEQQKFF
TGTGCCAGCAGCTTAACGTCGAACTCCGAACAGCAGAAGTTCTTC
>TRBV6-5|14|once|TRBJ2-7|TRBD1
CASSTGTGMDEQYF
TGTGCCAGCAGTACCGGGACAGGCATGGACGAGCAGTACTTC
>TRBV5-8|16|once|TRBJ2-7|-
CASSLLDPIIQGEQYF
TGTGCCAGCAGCTTACTCGACCCGATTATACAGGGCGAGCAGTACTTC
>TRBV15|16|-|TRBJ1-1|-
CATSRVTGRGNTEAFF
TGTGCCACCAGCAGAGTTACAGGTCGCGGGAACACTGAAGCTTTCTTT
>TRBV6-5|13|-|TRBJ1-1|TRBD1
CASLGQVNTEAFF
TGTGCCAGCCTAGGACAGGTGAACACTGAAGCTTTCTTT
>TRBV19|17|-|TRBJ1-6|-
CASRTSRMSSYNSPLHF
TGTGCCAGTAGAACCTCGAGAATGAGCTCCTATAATTCACCCCTCCACTTT
>TRBV7-2|16|-|TRBJ1-1|-
CASSLVLAGMNTEAFF
TGTGCCAGCAGCTTAGTTTTGGCAGGGATGAACACTGAAGCTTTCTTT
>TRBV6-5|16|-|TRBJ1-4|TRBD1
CASSYRQGRLNEKLFF
TGTGCCAGCAGTTATCGACAGGGCCGCCTTAATGAAAAACTGTTTTTT
>TRBV7-6|19|-|TRBJ2-2|TRBD2
CASSLVPAGGTQTTGELFF
TGTGCCAGCAGCTTAGTGCCAGCGGGGGGGACACAAACAACCGGGGAGCTGTTTTTT
>TRBV6-4|15|-|TRBJ2-3|-
CASSDSGRGADTQYF
TGTGCCAGCAGTGACTCCGGCAGGGGGGCGGATACGCAGTATTTT
>TRBV27|13|-|TRBJ2-7|TRBD2
CASSFREGAEQYF
TGTGCCAGCAGTTTCCGGGAGGGAGCCGAGCAGTACTTC
>TRBV6-5|15|-|TRBJ1-1|-
CASKLGQVRNTEAFF
TGTGCCAGCAAATTAGGACAAGTACGGAACACTGAAGCTTTCTTT
>TRBV6-7|18|few|TRBJ1-5|-
CASSYLTEWTASNQPQHF
TGTGCCAGCAGTTACCTCACGGAATGGACAGCTAGCAATCAGCCCCAGCATTTT
>TRBV11-2|12|few|TRBJ1-1|TRBD1
CASRGTGAEAFF
TGTGCCAGCAGAGGGACAGGGGCTGAAGCTTTCTTT
>TRBV6-1|15|-|TRBJ2-7|TRBD1
CASSETGTVSYEQYF
TGTGCCAGCAGTGAAACTGGGACAGTATCCTACGAGCAGTACTTC
>TRBV20-1|13|-|TRBJ1-3|-
CSASLGGRNTIYF
TGCAGTGCTAGTCTCGGGGGTAGAAACACCATATATTTT
>TRBV29-1|13|-|TRBJ2-5|-
CSVEVWTVETQYF
TGCAGCGTTGAAGTTTGGACAGTGGAGACCCAGTACTTC
>TRBV7-8|15|-|TRBJ1-2|TRBD1
CASSVDRALRNGYTF
TGTGCCAGCAGCGTGGACAGGGCATTACGGAATGGCTACACCTTC
>TRBV7-2|16|-|TRBJ2-1|-
CASRKYEASRYNEQFF
TGTGCCAGCAGAAAATATGAGGCCTCGCGGTACAATGAGCAGTTCTTC
>TRBV5-4|15|few|TRBJ2-2|TRBD2
CASSSGTLNTGELFF
TGTGCCAGCAGCAGCGGGACTTTGAACACCGGGGAGCTGTTTTTT
>TRBV7-9|15|few|TRBJ2-2|TRBD1
CASSPGTGFTGELFF
TGTGCCAGCAGCCCCGGGACAGGATTCACCGGGGAGCTGTTTTTT
>TRBV20-1|17|once|TRBJ2-3|-
CSASSLGVLVTTDTQYF
TGCAGTGCTAGTAGTCTTGGAGTGTTGGTTACTACAGATACGCAGTATTTT
>TRBV11-1|15|-|TRBJ2-5|TRBD1
CASSTGQGGPETQYF
TGTGCCAGCAGCACCGGACAGGGGGGTCCAGAGACCCAGTACTTC
>TRBV5-4|16|few|TRBJ1-1|-
CASSPDGGSLNTEAFF
TGTGCCAGCAGCCCGGACGGAGGGTCCTTGAACACTGAAGCTTTCTTT
>TRBV7-3|13|once|TRBJ2-7|TRBD2
CASSLSGRGEQYF
TGTGCCAGCAGCTTATCGGGGAGGGGCGAGCAGTACTTC